This TCR beta chain came from a study of technical replicates of blood from four donors. This CDR3 has 15 residues. V shed 2 bases and J 3 bases; nucleotides not matched to a gene: 4. CDR1 is SGHTA and CDR2 is FQGNSA in the germline V gene. Sequencing was performed with immunoSEQ multiplex PCR; in TCRdb, only in-frame clones are kept and a portion is missing. The sample has 72,000 or so clones, approximately 96% seen once. J is TRBJ2-1 and V is TRBV7-2, with 7 bases aligning to TRBD2. This TCR was sampled from a human donor in good health. Input material: T cells isolated from PBMCs. CDR3 sequence (DNA): TGTGCCAGCAGCTTAAGAAGCGGGAACTACAATGAGCAGTTCTTC. Translating gives CASSLRSGNYNEQFF.